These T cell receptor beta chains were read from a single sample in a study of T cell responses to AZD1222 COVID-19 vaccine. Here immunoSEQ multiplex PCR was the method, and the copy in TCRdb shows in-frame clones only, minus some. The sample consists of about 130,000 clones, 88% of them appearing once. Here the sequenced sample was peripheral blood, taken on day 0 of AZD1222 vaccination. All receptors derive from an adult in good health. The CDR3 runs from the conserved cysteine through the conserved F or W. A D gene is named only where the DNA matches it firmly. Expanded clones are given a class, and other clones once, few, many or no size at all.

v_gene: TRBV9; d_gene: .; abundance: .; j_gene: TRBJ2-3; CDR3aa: CASSADREGDTQYF; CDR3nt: TGTGCCAGCAGCGCGGACAGGGAGGGAGATACGCAGTATTTT
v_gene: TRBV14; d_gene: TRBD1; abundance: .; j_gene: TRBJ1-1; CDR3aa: CASSQVGGTGVPNTEAFF; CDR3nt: TGTGCCAGCAGCCAAGTGGGGGGGACAGGGGTTCCGAACACTGAAGCTTTCTTT
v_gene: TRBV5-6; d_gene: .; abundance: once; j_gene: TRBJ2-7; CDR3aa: CASSLSGPGESYEQYF; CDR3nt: TGTGCCAGCAGCTTGTCAGGCCCAGGGGAATCCTACGAGCAGTACTTC
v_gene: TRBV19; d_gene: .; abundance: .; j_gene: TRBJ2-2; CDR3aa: CASSPTHGGELFF; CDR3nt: TGTGCCAGTAGTCCGACTCATGGCGGGGAGCTGTTTTTT
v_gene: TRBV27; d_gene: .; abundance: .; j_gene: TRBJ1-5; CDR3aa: CASRHRVGDQPQHF; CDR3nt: TGTGCCAGCAGGCACAGGGTAGGGGATCAGCCCCAGCATTTT
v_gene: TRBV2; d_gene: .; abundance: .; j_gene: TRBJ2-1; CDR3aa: CASEGPNEQFF; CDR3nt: TGTGCCAGCGAGGGGCCCAATGAGCAGTTCTTC
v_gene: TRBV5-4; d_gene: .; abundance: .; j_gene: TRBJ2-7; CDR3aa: CASTLGGGEAYEQYF; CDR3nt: TGTGCCAGCACCCTAGGAGGGGGTGAAGCCTACGAGCAGTACTTC
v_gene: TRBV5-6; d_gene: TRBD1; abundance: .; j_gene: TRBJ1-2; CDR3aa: CASSVKGDRGHYGYTF; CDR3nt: TGTGCCAGCAGCGTCAAGGGCGACAGGGGGCACTATGGCTACACCTTC
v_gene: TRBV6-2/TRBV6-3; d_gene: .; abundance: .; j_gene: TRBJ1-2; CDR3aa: CASSYPGRVSYGYTF; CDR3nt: TGTGCCAGCAGTTACCCAGGCAGGGTATCCTATGGCTACACCTTC
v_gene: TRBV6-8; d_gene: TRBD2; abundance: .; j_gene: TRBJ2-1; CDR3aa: CASSYRKNLAGGTHNEQFF; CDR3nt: TGTGCCAGCAGTTACCGAAAAAATTTAGCGGGGGGTACTCACAATGAGCAGTTCTTC
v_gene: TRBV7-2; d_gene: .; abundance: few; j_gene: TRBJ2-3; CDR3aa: CASSWSRDERTQYF; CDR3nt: TGTGCCAGCAGCTGGTCCCGGGACGAACGAACGCAGTATTTT
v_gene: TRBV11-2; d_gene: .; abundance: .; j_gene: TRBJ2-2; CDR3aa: CASSLAAAAYTGELFF; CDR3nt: TGTGCCAGCAGCTTAGCAGCGGCAGCTTACACCGGGGAGCTGTTTTTT
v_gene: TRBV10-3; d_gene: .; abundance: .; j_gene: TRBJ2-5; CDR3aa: CAISEGVRGETQYF; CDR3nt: TGTGCCATCAGTGAGGGAGTTAGGGGGGAGACCCAGTACTTC
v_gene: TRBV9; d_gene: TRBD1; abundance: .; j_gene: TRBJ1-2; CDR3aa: CASSVRTGDNYGYTF; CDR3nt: TGTGCCAGCAGCGTCAGGACAGGGGATAACTATGGCTACACCTTC
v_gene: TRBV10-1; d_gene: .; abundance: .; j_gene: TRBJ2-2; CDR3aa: CASTDVAGSGELFF; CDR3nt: TGCGCCAGCACCGATGTAGCCGGGTCCGGGGAGCTGTTTTTT
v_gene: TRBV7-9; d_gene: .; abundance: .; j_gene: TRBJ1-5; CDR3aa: CASSLPGQAGQPQHF; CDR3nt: TGTGCCAGCAGCTTACCGGGACAAGCGGGTCAGCCCCAGCATTTT
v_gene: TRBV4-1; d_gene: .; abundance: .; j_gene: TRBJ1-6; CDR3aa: CASKKGVGLDSPLHF; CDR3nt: TGCGCCAGCAAGAAAGGGGTGGGTTTGGATTCACCCCTCCACTTT
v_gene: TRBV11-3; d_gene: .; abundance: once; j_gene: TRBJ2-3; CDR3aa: CASSRQITDTQYF; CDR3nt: TGTGCCAGCAGCCGACAGATCACAGATACGCAGTATTTT
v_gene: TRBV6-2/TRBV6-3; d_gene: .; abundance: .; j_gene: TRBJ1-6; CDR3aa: CASSYRTEPNNSPLHF; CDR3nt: TGTGCCAGCAGTTATAGGACGGAGCCCAATAATTCACCCCTCCACTTT
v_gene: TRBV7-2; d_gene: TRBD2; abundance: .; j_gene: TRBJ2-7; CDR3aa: CASSLVLAGGRYEQYF; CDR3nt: TGTGCCAGCAGCTTAGTGCTAGCGGGAGGGAGGTACGAGCAGTACTTC
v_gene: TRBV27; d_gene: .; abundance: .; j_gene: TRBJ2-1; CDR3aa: CASSPGTPPYNEQFF; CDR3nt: TGTGCCAGCAGTCCCGGGACTCCCCCCTACAATGAGCAGTTCTTC
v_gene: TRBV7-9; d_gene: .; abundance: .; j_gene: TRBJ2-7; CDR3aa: CASSRLNLRRGPLRYEQYF; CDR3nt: TGTGCCAGCAGCCGACTGAACCTCCGACGCGGTCCGCTCCGCTACGAGCAGTACTTC
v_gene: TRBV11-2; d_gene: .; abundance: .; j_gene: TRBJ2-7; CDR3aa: CASSLDRYEQYF; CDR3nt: TGTGCCAGCAGCTTAGATCGATACGAGCAGTACTTC
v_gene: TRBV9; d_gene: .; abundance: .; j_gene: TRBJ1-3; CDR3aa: CASGISGDGNTIYF; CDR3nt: TGTGCCAGCGGGATCTCAGGGGATGGAAACACCATATATTTT
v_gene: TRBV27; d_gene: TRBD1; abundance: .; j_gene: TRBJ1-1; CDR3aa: CASSQSTGVGNTEAFF; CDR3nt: TGTGCCAGCAGTCAATCGACAGGGGTCGGGAACACTGAAGCTTTCTTT
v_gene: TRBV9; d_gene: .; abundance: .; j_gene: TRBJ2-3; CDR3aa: CASSDRVGSTDTQYF; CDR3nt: TGTGCCAGCAGCGATCGGGTGGGGTCCACAGATACGCAGTATTTT
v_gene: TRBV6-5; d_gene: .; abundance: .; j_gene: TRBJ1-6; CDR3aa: CASCRGLDNSPLHF; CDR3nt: TGTGCCAGCTGCAGGGGTTTGGATAATTCACCCCTCCACTTT
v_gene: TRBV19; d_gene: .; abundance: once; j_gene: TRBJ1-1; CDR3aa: CASSIERGDTEAFF; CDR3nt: TGTGCCAGTAGTATAGAACGTGGAGACACTGAAGCTTTCTTT
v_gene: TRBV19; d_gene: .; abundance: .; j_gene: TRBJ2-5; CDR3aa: CASRNEGETQYF; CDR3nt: TGTGCCAGTAGGAACGAGGGGGAGACCCAGTACTTC
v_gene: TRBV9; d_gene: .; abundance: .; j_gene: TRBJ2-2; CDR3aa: CASTRTGELFF; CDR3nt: TGTGCCAGCACCCGGACCGGGGAGCTGTTTTTT
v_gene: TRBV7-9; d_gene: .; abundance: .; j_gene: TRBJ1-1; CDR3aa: CASRLTNDDRAEAFF; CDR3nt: TGTGCCAGCAGATTAACCAATGACGATAGGGCTGAAGCTTTCTTT
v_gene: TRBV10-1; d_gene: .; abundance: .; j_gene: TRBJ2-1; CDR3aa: CASSLRVDNEQFF; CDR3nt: TGCGCCAGCAGTTTGAGGGTCGACAATGAGCAGTTCTTC
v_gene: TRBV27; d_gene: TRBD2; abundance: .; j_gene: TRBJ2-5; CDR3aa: CASRLAGVETQYF; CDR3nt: TGTGCCAGCCGACTAGCGGGGGTTGAGACCCAGTACTTC
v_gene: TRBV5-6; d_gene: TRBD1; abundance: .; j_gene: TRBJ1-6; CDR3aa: CASSRTGRGGNSPLHF; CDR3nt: TGTGCCAGCAGTCGGACAGGGAGGGGAGGTAATTCACCCCTCCACTTT
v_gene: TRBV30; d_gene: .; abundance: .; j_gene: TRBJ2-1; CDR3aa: CAWRGFYNEQFF; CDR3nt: TGTGCCTGGAGGGGGTTCTACAATGAGCAGTTCTTC
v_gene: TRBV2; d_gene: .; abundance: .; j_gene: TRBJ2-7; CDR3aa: CASSERQISYEQYF; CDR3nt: TGTGCCAGCAGTGAGCGACAGATTTCCTACGAGCAGTACTTC
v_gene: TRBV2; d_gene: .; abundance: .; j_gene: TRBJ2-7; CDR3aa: CASSGFGEQYF; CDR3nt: TGTGCCAGCAGTGGGTTCGGCGAGCAGTACTTC
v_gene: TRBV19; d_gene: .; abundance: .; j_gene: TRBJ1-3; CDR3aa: CASRRASGNTIYF; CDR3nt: TGTGCCAGCCGAAGGGCGTCTGGAAACACCATATATTTT
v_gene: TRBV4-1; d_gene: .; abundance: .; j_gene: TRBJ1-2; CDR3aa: CASSQDLQFYGYTF; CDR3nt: TGCGCCAGCAGCCAAGATTTACAGTTCTATGGCTACACCTTC
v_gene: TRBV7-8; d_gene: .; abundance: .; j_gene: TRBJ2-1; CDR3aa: CASSAPNVFGVNEQFF; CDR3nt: TGTGCCAGCAGCGCCCCCAACGTATTCGGGGTCAATGAGCAGTTCTTC
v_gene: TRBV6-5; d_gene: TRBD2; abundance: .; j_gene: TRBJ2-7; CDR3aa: CASRARGVPVYEQYF; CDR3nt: TGTGCCAGCAGAGCACGGGGGGTACCCGTCTACGAGCAGTACTTC
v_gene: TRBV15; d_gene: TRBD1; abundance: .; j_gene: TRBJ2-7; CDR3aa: CATSPNSRGLSSYEQYF; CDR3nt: TGTGCCACCAGCCCTAATTCCAGGGGGCTTAGCTCCTACGAGCAGTACTTC
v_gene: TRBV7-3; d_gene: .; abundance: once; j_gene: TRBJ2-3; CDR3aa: CASSPGVGPDTQYF; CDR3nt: TGTGCCAGCAGTCCGGGAGTGGGACCAGATACGCAGTATTTT
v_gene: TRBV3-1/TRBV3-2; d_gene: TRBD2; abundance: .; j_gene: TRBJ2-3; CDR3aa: CASSQVLRGGTDTQYF; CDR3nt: TGTGCCAGCAGCCAAGTGTTGCGGGGGGGCACAGATACGCAGTATTTT
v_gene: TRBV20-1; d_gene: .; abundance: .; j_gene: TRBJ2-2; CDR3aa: CSAPRVGELFF; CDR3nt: TGCAGTGCCCCGAGGGTGGGGGAGCTGTTTTTT
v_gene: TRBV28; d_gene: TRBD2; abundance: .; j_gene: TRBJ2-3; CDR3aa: CASGTQRGKLDTQYF; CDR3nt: TGTGCCAGCGGAACCCAGCGGGGAAAGTTAGATACGCAGTATTTT
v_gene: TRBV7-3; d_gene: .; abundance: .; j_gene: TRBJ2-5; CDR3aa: CASSTAGLQETQYF; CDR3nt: TGTGCCAGCAGCACCGCAGGGTTACAAGAGACCCAGTACTTC
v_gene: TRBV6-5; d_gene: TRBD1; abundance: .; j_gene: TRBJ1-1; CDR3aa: CASRPGRTGNTEAFF; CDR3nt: TGTGCCAGCAGACCTGGCCGGACAGGGAACACTGAAGCTTTCTTT
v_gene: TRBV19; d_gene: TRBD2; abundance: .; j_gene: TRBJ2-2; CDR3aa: CASSKTSGSGTGELFF; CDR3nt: TGTGCCAGTAGTAAGACTAGCGGGAGTGGTACCGGGGAGCTGTTTTTT
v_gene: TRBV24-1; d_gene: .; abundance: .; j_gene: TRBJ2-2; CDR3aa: CATSIGGGRITGELFF; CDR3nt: TGTGCCACCAGCATTGGAGGGGGGCGTATCACCGGGGAGCTGTTTTTT